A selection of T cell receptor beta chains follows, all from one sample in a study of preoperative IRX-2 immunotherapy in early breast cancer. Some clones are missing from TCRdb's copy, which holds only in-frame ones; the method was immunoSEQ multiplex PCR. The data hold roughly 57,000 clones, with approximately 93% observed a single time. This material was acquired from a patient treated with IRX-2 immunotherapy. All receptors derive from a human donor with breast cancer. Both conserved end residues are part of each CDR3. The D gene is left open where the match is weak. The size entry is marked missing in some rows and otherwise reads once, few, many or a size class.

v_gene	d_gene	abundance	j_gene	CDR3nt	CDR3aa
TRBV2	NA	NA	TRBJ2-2	TGTGCCAGCAGTCAATCATACACCGGGGAGCTGTTTTTT	CASSQSYTGELFF
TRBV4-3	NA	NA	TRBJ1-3	TGCGCCAGCAGCCAAGAGTTGATCTCTGGAAACACCATATATTTT	CASSQELISGNTIYF
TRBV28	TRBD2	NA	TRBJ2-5	TGTGCCAGCGCGGGGGGGCAAGAGACCCAGTACTTC	CASAGGQETQYF
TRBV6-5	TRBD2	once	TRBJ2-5	TGTGCCAGCAGTTATCGAGCGGGGGGACTTCGGGAGACCCAGTACTTC	CASSYRAGGLRETQYF
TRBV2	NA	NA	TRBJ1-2	TGTGCCAGCAGTGTGTATCAGGGTGACTATGGCTACACCTTC	CASSVYQGDYGYTF
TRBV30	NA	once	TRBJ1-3	TGTGCCTGGAGTACGAGCTCTGGAAACACCATATATTTT	CAWSTSSGNTIYF
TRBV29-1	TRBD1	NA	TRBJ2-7	TGCAGCGCCGCCGGGACAGACTCCTACGAGCAGTACTTC	CSAAGTDSYEQYF
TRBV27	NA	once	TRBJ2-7	TGTGCCAGCAGTCCACAGGGACATCCCTACGAGCAGTACTTC	CASSPQGHPYEQYF
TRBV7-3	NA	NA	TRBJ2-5	TGTGCCAGCAGCTTAAATTTCGGAGGACTGGGGACCCAGTACTTC	CASSLNFGGLGTQYF
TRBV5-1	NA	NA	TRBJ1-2	TGCGCCAGCAGCTTGGCCGGAGACTATGGCTACACCTTC	CASSLAGDYGYTF
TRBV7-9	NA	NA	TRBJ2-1	TGTGCCAGCAGCCCCCCCACCCACTGGGCGGGCGACTCCTACAATGAGCAGTTCTTC	CASSPPTHWAGDSYNEQFF
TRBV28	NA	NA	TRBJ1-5	TGTGCCAGCAGTTTAAAGTCCTTTCGTAGCAATCAGCCCCAGCATTTT	CASSLKSFRSNQPQHF
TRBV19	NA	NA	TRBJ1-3	TGTGCCAGTAGTCCCGACCTTTCCACCTCTGGAAACACCATATATTTT	CASSPDLSTSGNTIYF
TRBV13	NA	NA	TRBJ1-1	TGTGCCAGCAGCCCCTCGTCAGGCCGGGGGACTGAAGCTTTCTTT	CASSPSSGRGTEAFF
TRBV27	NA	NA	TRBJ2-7	TGTGCCAGCAGTTTATTCCGGGGCGGCTACGAGCAGTACTTC	CASSLFRGGYEQYF
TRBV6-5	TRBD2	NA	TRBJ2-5	TGTGCCAGCAGTTATTGGGGGGGACTCCAAGAGACCCAGTACTTC	CASSYWGGLQETQYF
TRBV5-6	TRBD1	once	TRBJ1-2	TGTGCCAGCAGCTCAGGGACAGGGGGGATAGGGGGCTACACCTTC	CASSSGTGGIGGYTF
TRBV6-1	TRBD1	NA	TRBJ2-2	TGTGCCAGCGGACAGGGGGGGGGTACGACCGGGGAGCTGTTTTTT	CASGQGGGTTGELFF
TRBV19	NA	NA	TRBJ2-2	TGTGCCAGTACCTCGGTGGGGCGCCCTTTGGTCGGGGAGCTGTTTTTT	CASTSVGRPLVGELFF
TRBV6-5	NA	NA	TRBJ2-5	TGTGCCAGCAGTTCCTCGCTGACTCGGGGTGAGACCCAGTACTTC	CASSSSLTRGETQYF
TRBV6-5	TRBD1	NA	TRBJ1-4	TGTGCCAGCAGTACAGCGACAGGGCTTAATGAAAAACTGTTTTTT	CASSTATGLNEKLFF
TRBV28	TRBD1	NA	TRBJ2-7	TGTGCCAGCAGTTTCCCAGGGGGCCTTACCTACGAGCAGTACTTC	CASSFPGGLTYEQYF